This T cell receptor (beta chain) was identified in a study of T cells in Graves' hyperthyroidism and ophthalmopathy. General study points: Most thyroid-expanded clonotypes above 0.001 were also found in blood.

This clonotype was found many times. What it recognizes is unknown. The junction had 10 bases not matched to a gene; V was cut back by 8 bases and J by 3 bases. Per the germline V gene, CDR1 is SGHVS and CDR2 is FQNEAQ. CDR3 size: 14 residues. RNA transcripts were the template for amplifying TCR beta CDR3 regions. An initial round of RT-PCR targeting the TCR CDR3 relied on the HTBI primer set. Via MiXCR, TCRdb re-called the multiplex PCR reads, giving one row per CDR3 protein. The sample holds about 550,000 distinct CDR3 sequences, around 20% seen once. This clonotype was sampled from a man between 18 and 29 years old with Graves' hyperthyroidism. The rearrangement uses TRBV7-8 and TRBJ2-7; 7 bases match TRBD1. The material sequenced was blood. CDR3 sequence: CASGGRDRVYEQYF. CDR3 nucleotides: TGTGCCAGCGGGGGAAGAGACAGGGTCTACGAGCAGTACTTC.